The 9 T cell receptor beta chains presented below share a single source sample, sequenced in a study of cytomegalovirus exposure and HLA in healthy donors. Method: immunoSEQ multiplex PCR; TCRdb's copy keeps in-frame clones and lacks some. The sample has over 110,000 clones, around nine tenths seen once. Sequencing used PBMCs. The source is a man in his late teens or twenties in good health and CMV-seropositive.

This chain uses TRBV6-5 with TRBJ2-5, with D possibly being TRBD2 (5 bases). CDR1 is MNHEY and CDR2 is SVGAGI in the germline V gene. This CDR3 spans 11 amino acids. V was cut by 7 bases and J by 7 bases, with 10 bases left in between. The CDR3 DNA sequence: TGTGCCAGCAAAGCGGTCGGGACCCAGTACTTC. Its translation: CASKAVGTQYF.

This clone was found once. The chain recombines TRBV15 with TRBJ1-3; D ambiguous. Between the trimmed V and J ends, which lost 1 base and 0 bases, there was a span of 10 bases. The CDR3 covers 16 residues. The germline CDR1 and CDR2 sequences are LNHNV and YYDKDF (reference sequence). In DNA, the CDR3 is TGTGCCACCAGCAGAGTAGGGAGAGGCTCTGGAAACACCATATATTTT. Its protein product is CATSRVGRGSGNTIYF.

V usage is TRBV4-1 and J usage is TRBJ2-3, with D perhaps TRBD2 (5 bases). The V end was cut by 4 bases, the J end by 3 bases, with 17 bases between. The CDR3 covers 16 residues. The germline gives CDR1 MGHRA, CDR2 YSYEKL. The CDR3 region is CASSPLDLISTDTQYF. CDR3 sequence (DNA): TGCGCCAGCAGCCCCCTGGACTTGATATCAACAGATACGCAGTATTTT.

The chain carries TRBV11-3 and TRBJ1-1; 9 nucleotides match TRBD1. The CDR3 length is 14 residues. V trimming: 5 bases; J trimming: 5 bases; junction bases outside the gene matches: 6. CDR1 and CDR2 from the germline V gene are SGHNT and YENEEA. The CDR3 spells CASSTTGGSTEAFF. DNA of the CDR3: TGTGCCAGCAGCACTACAGGGGGCTCGACTGAAGCTTTCTTT.

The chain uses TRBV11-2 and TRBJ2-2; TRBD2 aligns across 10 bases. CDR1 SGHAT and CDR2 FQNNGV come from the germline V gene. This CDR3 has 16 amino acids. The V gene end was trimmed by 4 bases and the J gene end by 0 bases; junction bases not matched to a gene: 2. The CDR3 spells CASSSGLAANTGELFF. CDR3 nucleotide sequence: TGTGCCAGCAGCTCCGGACTAGCGGCGAACACCGGGGAGCTGTTTTTT. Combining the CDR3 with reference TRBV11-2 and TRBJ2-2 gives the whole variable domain EAGVAQSPRYKIIEKRQSVAFWCNPISGHATLYWYQQILGQGPKLLIQFQNNGVVDDSQLPKDRFSAERLKGVDSTLKIQPAKLEDSAVYLCASSSGLAANTGELFFGEGSRLTVL.

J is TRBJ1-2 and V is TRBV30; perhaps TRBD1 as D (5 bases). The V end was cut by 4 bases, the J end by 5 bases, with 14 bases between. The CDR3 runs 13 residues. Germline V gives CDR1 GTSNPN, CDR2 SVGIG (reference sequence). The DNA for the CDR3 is TGTGCCTGGAACCTAAGACAGAGTTATGGCTACACCTTC. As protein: CAWNLRQSYGYTF.

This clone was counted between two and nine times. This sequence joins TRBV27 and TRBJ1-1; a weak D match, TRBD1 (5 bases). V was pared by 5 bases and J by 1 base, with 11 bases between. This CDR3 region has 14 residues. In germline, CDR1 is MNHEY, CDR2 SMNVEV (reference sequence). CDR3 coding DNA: TGTGCCAGCAGTCCTAGTGGGGCGAACACTGAAGCTTTCTTT. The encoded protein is CASSPSGANTEAFF.

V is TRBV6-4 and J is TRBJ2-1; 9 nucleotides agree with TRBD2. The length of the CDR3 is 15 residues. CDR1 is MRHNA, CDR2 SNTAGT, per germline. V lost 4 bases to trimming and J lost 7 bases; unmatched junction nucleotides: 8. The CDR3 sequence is CASSVEAGGNNEQFF. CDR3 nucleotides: TGTGCCAGCAGTGTAGAAGCGGGAGGAAATAATGAGCAGTTCTTC.

CDR3 in DNA: TGTGCCAGCAGGGGGACAGGGAGCCGGTACGAGCAGTACTTC. As protein: CASRGTGSRYEQYF. V gene TRBV6-5 combines with J gene TRBJ2-7; 9 nucleotides line up with TRBD1. CDR1 is MNHEY, CDR2 SVGAGI, per germline. This CDR3 has 14 residues. V shed 6 bases and J 4 bases; nucleotides not matched to a gene: 7.